Below are 25 T cell receptor beta chains sequenced from a single sample in a study of T cells in Graves' hyperthyroidism and ophthalmopathy. Regions amplified from RNA transcripts were the TCR beta CDR3 regions. The study used the HTBI primer set for a first-round RT-PCR of the TCR CDR3. One entry per CDR3 protein, called by TCRdb with MiXCR from the multiplex PCR reads. The sample lists approximately 570,000 distinct CDR3 sequences; approximately 20% were seen once. Sequencing input: blood. The receptors were sampled from a middle-aged man with Graves' ophthalmopathy.

The chain employs TRBV7-6 and TRBJ2-1, with TRBD1 matching 9 bases. There are 14 residues in the CDR3. J was trimmed by 9 bases and V by 5 bases; bases with no gene match: 8. Germline assignment: CDR1 SGHVS and CDR2 FNYEAQ. The CDR3 spells CASSLDRGSGEQFF. CDR3 DNA: TGTGCCAGCAGCCTGGACAGGGGTAGCGGTGAGCAGTTCTTC.

The V call is TRBV10-3, the J call TRBJ2-7; TRBD1 matches at 7 bases. The CDR3 covers 16 residues. The trim removed 6 bases at V and 0 bases at J, leaving 11 bases unmatched. Germline CDR1 is ENHRY and CDR2 is SYGVKD. The CDR3 DNA is TGTGCCATCAGCCGCCCGACAGGGAAGAGCTCCTACGAGCAGTACTTC. Its translation: CAISRPTGKSSYEQYF.

This clonotype occurred many times. This chain uses TRBV6-2 or TRBV6-3 with TRBJ2-1; D call uncertain. Trimming shortened V by 8 bases and J by 8 bases, and 19 bases separated the two germline ends. The V gene's germline CDR1 is MNHEY and CDR2 SVGEGT. The CDR3 length is 14 residues. The CDR3 here is CASSEADPTDEQFF. CDR3 in DNA: TGTGCCAGCTCAGAGGCGGACCCTACTGATGAGCAGTTCTTC.

This clonotype was counted only a few times. The J gene is TRBJ2-7, the V gene TRBV11-3; 8 bases match TRBD1. Unmatched junction bases numbered 7, after V lost 4 bases and J lost 2 bases. This CDR3 contains 15 residues. Germline CDR1 is SGHNT and CDR2 is YENEEA. CDR3 DNA sequence: TGTGCCAGCAGCTCCGGACAGGGCCATACCTACGAGCAGTACTTC. Residues: CASSSGQGHTYEQYF.

The chain is built from TRBV7-2 and TRBJ1-6, with D possibly being TRBD1 (5 bases). Germline V gene lookup returns CDR1 SGHTA and CDR2 FQGNSA. Trimming pared 5 bases from V and 7 bases from J, leaving 15 bases between. The CDR3 is 15 residues long. The CDR3 sequence: CASSLDGGGNSPLHF. The CDR3 region has the DNA TGTGCCAGCAGCCTCGATGGGGGTGGGAATTCACCCCTCCACTTT.

The sample holds a few counts of this clonotype. This sequence joins TRBV12-3 or TRBV12-4 and TRBJ2-2, with TRBD1 matching over 7 bases. This CDR3 spans 13 amino acids. V shed 8 bases, J shed 4 bases, and the junction held 4 bases outside the gene matches. The CDR3 sequence: CASEGARTGELFF. Written as DNA, the CDR3 is TGTGCCAGCGAGGGGGCGCGCACCGGGGAGCTGTTTTTT.

This clonotype was found a few times. The DNA of the CDR3 is TGTGCCAGCAGTCTAAGCCCCTTGGGGGAACTTAGAGCTGAAGCTTTCTTT. Translation: CASSLSPLGELRAEAFF. V usage is TRBV27 and J usage is TRBJ1-1, with a weak D call TRBD1 (5 bases). V lost 5 bases, J lost 6 bases, and 25 bases lay in between. In germline, CDR1 is MNHEY, CDR2 SMNVEV (reference sequence). CDR3 length: 17 residues.

This clonotype was seen repeatedly, ten times or more. The gene calls are TRBV12-3 or TRBV12-4 and TRBJ2-5; no clear D gene. Trimming pared 5 bases from V and 3 bases from J, leaving 7 bases between. The CDR3 totals 12 residues. As DNA, the CDR3 is TGTGCCAGCAGTCTCAGAAAAGAGACCCAGTACTTC. It translates to CASSLRKETQYF.

The rearrangement joins TRBV5-1 to TRBJ2-1, with unresolved D. The CDR3 is made up of 15 amino acids. Germline lookup yields CDR1 SGHRS and CDR2 YFSETQ. V gave up 1 base and J gave up 0 bases, with 8 bases separating them. CDR3 DNA: TGCGCCAGCAGCTTGCGGCCCAACTCCTACAATGAGCAGTTCTTC. Protein: CASSLRPNSYNEQFF.

Ten or more counts support this clonotype. The chain carries TRBV6-5 and TRBJ2-3; D call uncertain. Per the germline V gene, CDR1 is MNHEY and CDR2 is SVGAGI. The ends were cut back, 2 bases at V and 6 bases at J, with 9 bases in the middle. There are 13 residues in the CDR3. For the CDR3, the DNA is TGTGCCAGCAGTTACAGGGTCGAGGATACGCAGTATTTT. The encoded protein is CASSYRVEDTQYF.

The chain employs TRBV19 and TRBJ2-1; 8 bases fit TRBD1. With 4 bases clipped from V and 3 bases from J, the junction kept 11 bases outside the gene matches. This CDR3 spans 17 amino acids. Germline-derived CDR1 and CDR2 are LNHDA and SQIVND (reference sequence). CDR3 residues: CASSTDRGQGDYNEQFF. CDR3 nucleotide sequence: TGTGCCAGTAGTACCGACAGGGGCCAGGGGGACTACAATGAGCAGTTCTTC.

The table lists this clonotype with many counts. The chain has TRBV18 and TRBJ2-1, with 11 nucleotides matching TRBD1. V was clipped by 3 bases and J by 6 bases; unmatched bases: 7. The V gene's germline CDR1 is KGHSH and CDR2 LQKENI. The length of the CDR3 is 16 residues. In DNA form, the CDR3 reads TGTGCCAGCTCACCTGCCGGGACAGGGGGTGGCAATGAGCAGTTCTTC. This sequence encodes CASSPAGTGGGNEQFF.

This clonotype was detected a few times. This rearrangement joins TRBV4-2 to TRBJ1-4; D gene ambiguous. Germline V CDR1 and CDR2: LGHNA, YNFKEQ. This CDR3 contains 13 residues. The V end lost 0 bases, the J end lost 1 base, and 0 bases lay between the germline ends. This CDR3 reads CASSQETNEKLFF. DNA of the CDR3: TGTGCCAGCAGCCAAGAAACTAATGAAAAACTGTTTTTT.

The rearrangement links TRBV28 to TRBJ2-1; possible D gene TRBD1, 5 bases. Germline loops: CDR1 MDHEN, CDR2 SYDVKM. The V and J ends lost 6 bases and 5 bases respectively, with 14 bases between them. This CDR3 region has 14 residues. The CDR3 nucleotides are TGTGCCAGCAGCCCGCAGGGTTTGGACAATGAGCAGTTCTTC. This translates into CASSPQGLDNEQFF.

Many counts were recorded for this clonotype. The rearrangement uses TRBV7-2 and TRBJ2-1; 7 nucleotides line up with TRBD2. Germline lookup yields CDR1 SGHTA and CDR2 FQGNSA. The CDR3 is 15 residues long. V trimming: 2 bases; J trimming: 5 bases; junction bases outside the gene matches: 6. As DNA, the CDR3 is TGTGCCAGCAGCTTATCCAGCGGGAAAAACAATGAGCAGTTCTTC. It is translated as CASSLSSGKNNEQFF.

This chain connects TRBV5-5 to TRBJ2-7; D is uncertain. The length of the CDR3 is 11 residues. The V end was cut by 7 bases, the J end by 2 bases, with 7 bases between. Germline-derived CDR1 and CDR2 are SGHKS and YYEKEE (reference sequence). CDR3 protein: CASHGAYEQYF. As DNA, the CDR3 is TGTGCCAGCCACGGAGCCTACGAGCAGTACTTC. Together with reference TRBV5-5 and TRBJ2-7, the CDR3 gives the full variable domain: DAGVTQSPTHLIKTRGQQVTLRCSPISGHKSVSWYQQVLGQGPQFIFQYYEKEERGRGNFPDRFSARQFPNYSSELNVNALLLGDSALYLCASHGAYEQYFGPGTRLTVT.

This sequence joins TRBV6-1 and TRBJ2-2; TRBD1 is a possible D gene (6 bases). This CDR3 comprises 14 residues. Germline CDR1 reads MNHNS; CDR2 reads SASEGT. Trimming removed 8 bases from V and 0 bases from J, with 10 bases in between. In DNA form, the CDR3 reads TGTGCCAGCCGTAAGGGGGCGAACACCGGGGAGCTGTTTTTT. Translation gives CASRKGANTGELFF.

This clonotype was observed a few times. The gene calls are TRBV6-1 and TRBJ1-5, with 9 bases lining up with TRBD1. Germline V gene lookup returns CDR1 MNHNS and CDR2 SASEGT. The CDR3 is 15 amino acids. Trimming took 11 bases from V and 3 from J; bases not matched to a gene: 11. The CDR3 sequence is CAGTPGQGSNQPQHF. CDR3 nucleotide sequence: TGTGCCGGGACTCCGGGACAGGGTTCCAATCAGCCCCAGCATTTT.

Many counts were recorded for this clonotype. The gene calls are TRBV3-1 and TRBJ2-3; no definite D call. The germline V gene encodes CDR1 LGHDT and CDR2 YNNKEL (reference sequence). CDR3 length equals 15 residues. V was shortened by 4 bases and J by 2 bases, with 13 bases between the two germline ends. CDR3 loop: CASSPGGSPTDTQYF. As DNA, the CDR3 is TGTGCCAGCAGCCCTGGCGGCTCCCCCACAGATACGCAGTATTTT.

With respect to this clonotype: Given a much more abundant clone one base away, this may be a read error. The chain combines TRBV27 with TRBJ1-1, with D tentatively TRBD1 (5 bases). Per the germline V gene, CDR1 is MNHEY and CDR2 is SMNVEV (reference sequence). Deletions cut 2 bases from V and 2 bases from J, with 9 bases between. The CDR3 loop spans 14 amino acids. The CDR3 spells CASSLEWGNTEAFF. CDR3 DNA: TGTGCCAGCAGTTTAGAGTGGGGCAACACTGAAGCTTTCTTT.

This clonotype has just a few counts. The chain carries TRBV6-1 and TRBJ1-4, with 7 bases fitting TRBD1. Germline V gene sequence: CDR1 MNHNS, CDR2 SASEGT. V shed 3 bases, J shed 8 bases, and the junction held 9 bases outside the gene matches. The CDR3 has 15 residues. The CDR3 sequence: CASSDYDREREKLFF. DNA for the CDR3: TGTGCCAGCAGTGATTACGACAGGGAGAGGGAAAAACTGTTTTTT.

This clonotype has ten or more counts. The chain has TRBV7-2 and TRBJ2-1; D is uncertain. This CDR3 region has 13 residues. Germline V gene sequence: CDR1 SGHTA, CDR2 FQGNSA. Trimming left V 4 bases short and J 6 bases short, with 10 bases between. CDR3 nucleotide sequence: TGTGCCAGCAGCTCCCCCTTAGGCAATGAGCAGTTCTTC. Translated: CASSSPLGNEQFF. Filled out from reference TRBV7-2 and TRBJ2-1, the complete variable domain reads GAGVSQSPSNKVTEKGKDVELRCDPISGHTALYWYRQSLGQGLEFLIYFQGNSAPDKSGLPSDRFSAERTGGSVSTLTIQRTQQEDSAVYLCASSSPLGNEQFFGPGTRLTVL.

There are a few counts of this clonotype. The gene calls are TRBV11-2 and TRBJ2-7; 9 bases line up with TRBD1. V lost 10 bases and J lost 3; bases outside the gene matches: 4. The CDR3 spans 12 residues. Germline V CDR1 and CDR2: SGHAT, FQNNGV. This CDR3 reads CATSDRGYEQYF. In nucleotides, the CDR3 is TGTGCCACCTCGGACAGGGGCTACGAGCAGTACTTC.

CDR3 residues: CASRPRTGGNYEQYF. CDR3 bases: TGTGCCAGCAGGCCCAGGACAGGGGGCAACTACGAGCAGTACTTC. The gene calls are TRBV12-3 or TRBV12-4 and TRBJ2-7; 11 bases are shared with TRBD1. Trimming cost V 6 bases and J 3 bases; bases outside gene matches: 7. This CDR3 is built from 15 residues.

This clonotype was recorded a few times. The rearrangement uses TRBV7-9 and TRBJ2-7; D is undetermined. V gave up 5 bases and J gave up 2 bases, with 7 bases separating them. The CDR3 contains 12 residues. Germline loops: CDR1 SEHNR, CDR2 FQNEAQ (reference sequence). In DNA, the CDR3 is TGTGCCAGCAGCAAAGGGACCTACGAGCAGTACTTC. This gives the protein CASSKGTYEQYF.